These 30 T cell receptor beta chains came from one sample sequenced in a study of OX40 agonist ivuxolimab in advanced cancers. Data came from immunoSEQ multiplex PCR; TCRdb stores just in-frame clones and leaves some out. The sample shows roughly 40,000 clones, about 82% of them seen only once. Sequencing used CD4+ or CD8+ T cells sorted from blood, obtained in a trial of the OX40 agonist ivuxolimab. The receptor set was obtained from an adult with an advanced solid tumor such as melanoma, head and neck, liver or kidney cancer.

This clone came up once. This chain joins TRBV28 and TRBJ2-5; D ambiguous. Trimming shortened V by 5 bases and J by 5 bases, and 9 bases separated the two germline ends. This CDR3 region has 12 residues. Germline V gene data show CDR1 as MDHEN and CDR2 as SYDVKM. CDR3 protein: CASSPFRETQYF. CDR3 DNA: TGTGCCAGCAGTCCCTTTCGGGAGACCCAGTACTTC.

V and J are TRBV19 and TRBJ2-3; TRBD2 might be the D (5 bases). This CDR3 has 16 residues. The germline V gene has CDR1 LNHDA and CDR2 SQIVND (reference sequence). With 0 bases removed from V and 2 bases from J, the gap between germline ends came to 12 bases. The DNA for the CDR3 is TGTGCCAGTAGTATAGATGAGGACCGGGACACAGATACGCAGTATTTT. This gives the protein CASSIDEDRDTDTQYF.

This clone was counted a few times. CDR3 residues: CASSFGRTSTNEKLFF. CDR3 DNA sequence: TGTGCCAGCAGCTTTGGCAGGACTTCAACTAATGAAAAACTGTTTTTT. The V gene is TRBV7-6, the J gene TRBJ1-4, with no clear D. The CDR3 consists of 16 residues. Germline lookup yields CDR1 SGHVS and CDR2 FNYEAQ. V was pared by 3 bases and J by 0 bases, with 11 bases between. Supplemented by reference TRBV7-6 and TRBJ1-4, the full variable domain reads GAGVSQSPRYKVTKRGQDVALRCDPISGHVSLYWYRQALGQGPEFLTYFNYEAQQDKSGLPNDRFSAERPEGSISTLTIQRTEQRDSAMYRCASSFGRTSTNEKLFFGSGTQLSVL.

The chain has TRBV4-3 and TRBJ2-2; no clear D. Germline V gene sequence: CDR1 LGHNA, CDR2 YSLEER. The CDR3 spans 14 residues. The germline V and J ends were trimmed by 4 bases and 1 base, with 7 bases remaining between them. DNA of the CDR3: TGCGCCAGCAGCCCGAGCAAGAACACCGGGGAGCTGTTTTTT. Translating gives CASSPSKNTGELFF.

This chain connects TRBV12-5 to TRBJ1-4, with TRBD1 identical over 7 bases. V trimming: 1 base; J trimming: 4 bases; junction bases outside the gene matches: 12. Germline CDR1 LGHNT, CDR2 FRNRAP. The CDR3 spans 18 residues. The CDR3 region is CASGLGESSGTDNEKLFF. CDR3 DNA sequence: TGTGCTAGTGGTTTGGGGGAATCTTCCGGGACAGATAATGAAAAACTGTTTTTT.

In DNA, the CDR3 is TGTGCCAGCAGTTACTCGACCCGGGGCGAGCAGTACTTC. Encoded protein: CASSYSTRGEQYF. V and J are TRBV6-6 and TRBJ2-7; TRBD2 is a possible D gene (5 bases). The CDR3 sequence is 13 residues long. The V end lost 0 bases, the J end lost 6 bases, and 9 bases lay between the germline ends. Germline CDR1 MNHNY, CDR2 SVGAGI (reference sequence).

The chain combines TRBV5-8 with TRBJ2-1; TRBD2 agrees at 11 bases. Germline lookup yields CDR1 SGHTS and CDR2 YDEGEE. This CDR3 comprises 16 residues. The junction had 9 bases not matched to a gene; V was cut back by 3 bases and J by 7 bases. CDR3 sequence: CASSSPGTSGRNEQFF. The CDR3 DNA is TGTGCCAGCAGCTCCCCGGGGACTAGCGGACGTAATGAGCAGTTCTTC.

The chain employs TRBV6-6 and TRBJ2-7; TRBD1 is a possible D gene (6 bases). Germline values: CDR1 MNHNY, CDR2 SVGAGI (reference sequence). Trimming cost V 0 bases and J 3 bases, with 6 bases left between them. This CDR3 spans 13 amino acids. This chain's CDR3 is CASSYSDSYEQYV. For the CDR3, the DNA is TGTGCCAGCAGTTACTCGGACAGCTACGAGCAGTACGTC.

The CDR3: CASSPLLGDNSPLHF. In DNA form, the CDR3 reads TGTGCCAGCAGTCCACTCCTTGGAGATAATTCACCCCTCCACTTT. This chain joins TRBV27 and TRBJ1-6; unclear D gene. The V gene lost 5 bases and the J gene lost 5 bases, with 13 bases spanning the gap. There are 15 residues in the CDR3. CDR1 is MNHEY, CDR2 SMNVEV, per germline (reference sequence).

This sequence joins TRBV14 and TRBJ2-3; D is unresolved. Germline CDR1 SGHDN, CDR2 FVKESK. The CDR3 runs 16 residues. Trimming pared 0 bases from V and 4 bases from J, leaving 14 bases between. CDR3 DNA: TGTGCCAGCAGCCAAGAAAGGCTAGTTTACCCAGATACGCAGTATTTT. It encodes CASSQERLVYPDTQYF.

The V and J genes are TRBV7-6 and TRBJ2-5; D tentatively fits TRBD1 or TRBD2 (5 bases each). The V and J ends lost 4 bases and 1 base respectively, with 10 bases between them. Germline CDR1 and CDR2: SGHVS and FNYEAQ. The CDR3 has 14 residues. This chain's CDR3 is CASSYRDGQETQYF. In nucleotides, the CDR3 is TGTGCCAGCAGCTACCGGGACGGCCAAGAGACCCAGTACTTC.

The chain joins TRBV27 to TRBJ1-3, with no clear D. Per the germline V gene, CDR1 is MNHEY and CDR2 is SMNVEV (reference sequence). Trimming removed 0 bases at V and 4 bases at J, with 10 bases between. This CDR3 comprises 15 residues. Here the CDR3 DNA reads TGTGCCAGCAGTTTATCGTTCGGGAACGGAAACACCATATATTTT. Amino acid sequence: CASSLSFGNGNTIYF.

The CDR3 DNA reads TGCGCCAGCAGCCAAGTCGCGGGAGGAACTAATGAAAAACTGTTTTTT. Its protein product is CASSQVAGGTNEKLFF. The chain uses TRBV4-1 and TRBJ1-4; no reliable D call. The CDR3 length is 16 residues. The germline V gene has CDR1 MGHRA and CDR2 YSYEKL. V dropped 1 base and J dropped 1 base, with 10 bases sitting between them.

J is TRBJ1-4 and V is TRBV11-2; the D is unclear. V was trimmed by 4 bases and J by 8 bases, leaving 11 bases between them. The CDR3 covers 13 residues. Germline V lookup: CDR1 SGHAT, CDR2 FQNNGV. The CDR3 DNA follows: TGTGCCAGCAGCTCAGCACTGGAAGAAAAACTGTTTTTT. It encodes CASSSALEEKLFF.

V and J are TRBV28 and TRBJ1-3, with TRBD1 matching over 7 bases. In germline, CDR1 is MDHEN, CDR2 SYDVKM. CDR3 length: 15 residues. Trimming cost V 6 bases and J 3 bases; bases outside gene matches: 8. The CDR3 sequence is CASRPYHRGGNTIYF. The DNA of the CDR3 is TGTGCCAGCAGGCCTTATCACAGGGGTGGAAACACCATATATTTT.

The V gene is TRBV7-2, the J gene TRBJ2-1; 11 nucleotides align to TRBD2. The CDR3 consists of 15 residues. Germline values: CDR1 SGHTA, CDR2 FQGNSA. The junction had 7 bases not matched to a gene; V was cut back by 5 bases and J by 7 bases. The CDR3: CASSKLAGARNEQFF. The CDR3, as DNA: TGTGCCAGCAGCAAACTAGCGGGGGCGAGAAATGAGCAGTTCTTC.

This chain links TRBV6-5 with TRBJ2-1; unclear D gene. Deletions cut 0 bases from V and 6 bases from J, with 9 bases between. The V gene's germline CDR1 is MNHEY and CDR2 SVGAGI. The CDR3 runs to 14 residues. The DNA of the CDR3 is TGTGCCAGCAGTTACTCGGACCCTGCCAATGAGCAGTTCTTC. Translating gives CASSYSDPANEQFF.

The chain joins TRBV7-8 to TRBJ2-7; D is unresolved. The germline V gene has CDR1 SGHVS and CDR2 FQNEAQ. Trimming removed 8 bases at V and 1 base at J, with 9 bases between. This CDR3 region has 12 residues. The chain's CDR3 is CASGEPSYEQYV. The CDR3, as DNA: TGTGCCAGCGGGGAACCGTCCTACGAGCAGTACGTC.

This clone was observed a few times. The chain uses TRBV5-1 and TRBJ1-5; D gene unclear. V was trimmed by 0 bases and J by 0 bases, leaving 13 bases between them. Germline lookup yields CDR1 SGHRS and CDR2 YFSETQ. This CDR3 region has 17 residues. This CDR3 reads CASSLGNGVDSNQPQHF. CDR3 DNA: TGCGCCAGCAGCTTGGGGAACGGGGTGGATAGCAATCAGCCCCAGCATTTT.

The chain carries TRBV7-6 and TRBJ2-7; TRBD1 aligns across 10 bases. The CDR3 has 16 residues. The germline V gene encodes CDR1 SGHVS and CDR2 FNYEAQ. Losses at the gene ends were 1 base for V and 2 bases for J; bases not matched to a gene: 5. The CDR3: CASSLGQGAPAYEQYV. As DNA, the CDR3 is TGTGCCAGCAGCTTAGGACAGGGGGCCCCCGCCTACGAGCAGTACGTC.

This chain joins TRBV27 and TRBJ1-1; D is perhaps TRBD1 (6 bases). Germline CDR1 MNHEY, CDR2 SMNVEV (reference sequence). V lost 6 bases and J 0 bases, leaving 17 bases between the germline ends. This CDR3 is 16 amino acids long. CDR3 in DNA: TGTGCCAGCAGCCCCTACCCGGGGGGCTTGAACACTGAAGCTTTCTTT. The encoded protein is CASSPYPGGLNTEAFF.

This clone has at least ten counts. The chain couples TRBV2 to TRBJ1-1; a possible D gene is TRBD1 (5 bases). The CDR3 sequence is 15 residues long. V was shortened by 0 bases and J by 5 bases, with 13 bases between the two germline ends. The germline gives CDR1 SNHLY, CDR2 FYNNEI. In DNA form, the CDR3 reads TGTGCCAGCAGTGAAGCGGGAGGGGCGTTGACTGAAGCTTTCTTT. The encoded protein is CASSEAGGALTEAFF. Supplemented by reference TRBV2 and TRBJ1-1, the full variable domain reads EPEVTQTPSHQVTQMGQEVILRCVPISNHLYFYWYRQILGQKVEFLVSFYNNEISEKSEIFDDQFSVERPDGSNFTLKIRSTKLEDSAMYFCASSEAGGALTEAFFGQGTRLTVV.

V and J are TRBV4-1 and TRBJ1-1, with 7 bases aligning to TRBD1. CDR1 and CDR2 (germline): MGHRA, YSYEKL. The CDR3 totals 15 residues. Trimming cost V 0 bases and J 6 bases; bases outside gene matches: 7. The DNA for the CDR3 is TGCGCCAGCAGCCAAGATCCGGCCAGGGGGGCTGAAGCTTTCTTT. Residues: CASSQDPARGAEAFF.

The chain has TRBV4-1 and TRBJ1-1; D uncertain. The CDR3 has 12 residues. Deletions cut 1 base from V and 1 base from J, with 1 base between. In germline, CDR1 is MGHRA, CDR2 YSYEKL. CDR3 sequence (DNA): TGCGCCAGCAGCCAAGGGAACACTGAAGCTTTCTTT. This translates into CASSQGNTEAFF.

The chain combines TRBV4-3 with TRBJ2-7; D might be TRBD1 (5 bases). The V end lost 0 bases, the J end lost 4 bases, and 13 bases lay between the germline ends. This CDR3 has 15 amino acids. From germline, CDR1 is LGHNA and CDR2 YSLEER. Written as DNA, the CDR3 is TGCGCCAGCAGCCAAGATCGGGCAGGGTGGTACGAGCAGTACTTC. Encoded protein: CASSQDRAGWYEQYF.

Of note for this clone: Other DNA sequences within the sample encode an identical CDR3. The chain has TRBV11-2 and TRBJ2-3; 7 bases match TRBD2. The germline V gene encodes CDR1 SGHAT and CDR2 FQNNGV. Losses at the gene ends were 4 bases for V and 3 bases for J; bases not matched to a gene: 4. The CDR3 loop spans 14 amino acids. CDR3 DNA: TGTGCCAGCAGCTCGCGGGGAGGGACAGATACGCAGTATTTT. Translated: CASSSRGGTDTQYF.

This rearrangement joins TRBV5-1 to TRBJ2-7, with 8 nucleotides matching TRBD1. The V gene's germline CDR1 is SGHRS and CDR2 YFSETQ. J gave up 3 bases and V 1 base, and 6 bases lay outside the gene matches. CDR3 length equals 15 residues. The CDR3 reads CASSLRGTGYYEQYF. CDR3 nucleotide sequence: TGCGCCAGCAGCTTGAGGGGGACAGGTTACTACGAGCAGTACTTC.

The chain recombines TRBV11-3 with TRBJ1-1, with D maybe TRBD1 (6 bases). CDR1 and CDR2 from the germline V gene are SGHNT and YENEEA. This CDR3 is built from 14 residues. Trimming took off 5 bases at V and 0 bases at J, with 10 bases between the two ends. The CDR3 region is CASSIGTLNTEAFF. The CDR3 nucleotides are TGTGCCAGCAGCATCGGGACACTGAACACTGAAGCTTTCTTT.

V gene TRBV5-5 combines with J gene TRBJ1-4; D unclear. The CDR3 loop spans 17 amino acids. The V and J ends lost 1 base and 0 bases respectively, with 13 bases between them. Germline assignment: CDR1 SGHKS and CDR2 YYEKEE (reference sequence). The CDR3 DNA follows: TGTGCCAGCAGCTTGACAGCTACAGACTCAACTAATGAAAAACTGTTTTTT. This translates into CASSLTATDSTNEKLFF.

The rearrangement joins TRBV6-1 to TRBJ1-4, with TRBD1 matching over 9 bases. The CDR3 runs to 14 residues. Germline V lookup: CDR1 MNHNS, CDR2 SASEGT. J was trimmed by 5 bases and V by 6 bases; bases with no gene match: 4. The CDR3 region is CASSQTGGNEKLFF. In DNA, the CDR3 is TGTGCCAGCAGCCAGACAGGGGGGAATGAAAAACTGTTTTTT.